This entry describes one T cell receptor (beta chain). What antigen it recognizes has not been identified. No much larger clonotype is one base removed from it; base qualities were not supplied. The record originates from a study of blood T cell repertoires in COVID-19 (TCRdb year 2020). Study-wide context: The collaborator samples originated in the United States, Italy and Spain and spanned the acute and convalescent phases of COVID-19. The prospective study material was composed of cDNA or gDNA derived from T cells, B-cell-depleted T cells, or PBMCs. Deeply sampled blood TCRbeta repertoires from subjects exposed to, actively infected with, or recovered from COVID-19 were included in the dataset. A freely available public database, intended as a resource for researchers studying the immune response to SARS-CoV-2, is where the repertoires were released. Samples were obtained from the ongoing ImmuneRACE study (first 160 participants) and from about 1,300 subjects provided by 6 global collaborators. Nearly every sample came with metadata listing a de-identified subject ID, COVID-19 status, age in years and sex. HLA class I and class II types, where available, came from metadata supplied by the sample provider rather than from assay-based typing.

The collaborating institutions used their own protocols to collect whole blood in K2EDTA tubes. For TCRbeta analysis, collaborator samples were shipped as frozen whole blood, as isolated PBMCs, or as DNA extracted from either sample type. The immunoSEQ Assay, a bias-controlled multiplex PCR, was used to amplify TCRbeta CDR3 regions from genomic DNA. The source study handled its data this way. The number of nucleated cells in each sample was estimated from the amplification of reference gene primers within the assay. Sequence reads were collapsed and filtered to measure the absolute abundance of every unique TCRbeta CDR3 rearrangement. For each sample, productive Simpson clonality was calculated by taking the square root of Simpson's diversity index across productive rearrangements. The table comes from immuneACCESS by way of TCRdb, which keeps in-frame sequences with V and J called. Part of the clones is missing from these tables; in studies checked, under half for an unresolved V gene and the rest for unknown reasons. For V, J and clone size, that table is used; D and trimming come from the DNA. The sample profile shows more than 85,000 clones; 90% of them were found once. The top ten constitute roughly 1.7% of the sample.

Including the terminal cysteine and phenylalanine, the CDR3 comprises 12 residues. The kept DNA is CDR3 alone, 36 bases in frame from the first base. In the germline V gene (reference sequence), CDR1 corresponds to LNHDA and CDR2 to SQIVND. V lost 6 bases and J lost 5 bases; the stretch between them is 10 bases long. Overall study results and their limits: How much clinical and demographic metadata was included differed by source and by participant, and the metadata was provided uncurated.

The source is a man aged 55 to 69 with acute or convalescent COVID-19. The sequencing input was peripheral blood. The chain was built from TRBV19 and TRBJ1-1, with no reliable assignment of the D segment. CDR3 loop: CASSLRETEAFF. The nucleotide sequence reads TGTGCCAGTAGCCTCCGGGAGACTGAAGCTTTCTTT.